Sequencing of this T cell receptor (beta chain) was carried out in a study of shared clonotypes between healthy human individuals. General study results and limits: Shared clonotypes across all four donors exceeded non-shared ones in generation probability. The study generally estimated greater richness for naive than memory subsets.

Germline CDR1 is MRHNA and CDR2 is SNTAGT. The CDR3 totals 14 residues. Trimming removed 6 bases from V and 4 bases from J, with 12 bases in between. 200 ng DNA, around 30,000 T cell genomes, went into each sorted-subset replicate PCR. As processed by the authors: With immunoSEQ giving junction-only sequences and no quality scores, filtering differed. Sequencing was performed with immunoSEQ multiplex PCR; in TCRdb, only in-frame clones are kept and a portion is missing. The D gene and trimming were derived from the DNA, and the V and J assignments and clone size from that table. The data contain over 700,000 clones, approximately 77% of them seen just once; the ten biggest clones take up about 1.7%. Of note for this clone: Its matching antigen is unknown.

The chain recombines TRBV6-4 with TRBJ2-2; no clear D. The receptor comes from a woman aged 25 to 45 in good health. The sample consisted of memory CD4+ T cells sorted from blood. Sample subset: CD45RA-negative fraction. The CDR3 sequence is CASSLDGSTGELFF. DNA for the CDR3: TGTGCCAGCAGCTTGGACGGAAGCACCGGGGAGCTGTTTTTT.